This T cell receptor (beta chain) was identified in a study of beta chain features in type 1 diabetes. The table lists this clone with a few counts. Its antigen is unknown. Broader study findings: Moderately but significantly shorter TCRB CDR3s were found in Type 1 diabetes patients in all four CD4+ subsets.

Expressed TCRB transcripts were sequenced after all isolated RNA was converted to cDNA. Assay: immunoSEQ multiplex PCR; the TCRdb copy retains only in-frame clones and omits some. The table shows around 690,000 clones, with 9.5% to 15% occurring only once. The germline V gene encodes CDR1 MNHNS and CDR2 SASEGT. The germline V and J ends were trimmed by 8 bases and 2 bases, with 14 bases remaining between them. CDR3 length: 14 residues. The chain links TRBV6-1 to TRBJ2-3; D may be TRBD1 (5 bases). The clonotype comes from a man in his thirties or forties with type 1 diabetes. Sequenced: naive CD4+ T cells from blood. CDR3 amino acids: CASLATVDTDTQYF. CDR3 sequence (DNA): TGTGCCAGCCTTGCGACAGTCGACACAGATACGCAGTATTTT.